This T cell receptor beta chain was retrieved from a study of blood T cell repertoires in COVID-19 (dated by TCRdb to about 2020). Turning to the overall study: Samples from collaborators originated in the United States, Italy and Spain and spanned both the acute and convalescent phases of COVID-19. The repertoires were released in a freely available public database intended as a resource for research on the immune response to SARS-CoV-2. The material from the prospective study consisted of cDNA or gDNA derived from T cells, B-cell-depleted T cells, or PBMCs. The dataset comprised deeply sampled blood TCRbeta repertoires from subjects exposed to, actively infected with, or recovered from COVID-19. Samples came from the ongoing ImmuneRACE study (first 160 participants) plus 1,254 subjects from 6 global collaborators. HLA class I and class II types, where available, came from metadata supplied by the sample provider rather than from assay-based typing. Nearly every sample came with metadata listing a de-identified subject ID, COVID-19 status, age in years and sex.

A second Seattle source provided samples from volunteer blood donors who had recovered from COVID-19. Whole blood was collected in K2EDTA tubes by collaborating institutions according to the institutions' own protocols. For TCRbeta analysis, collaborators shipped samples as frozen whole blood, isolated PBMCs, or DNA extracted from either of those sample types. Relative to germline, V is 10 bases shorter and J is 10 bases shorter, with 16 bases between their ends. Based on the germline V gene (reference sequence), the CDR1 and CDR2 sequences are MNHEY and SMNVEV. From the cysteine up to the phenylalanine, the CDR3 has a length of 11 residues. Only CDR3 DNA remains: 33 bases, in frame from the first base. The immunoSEQ Assay, a bias-controlled multiplex PCR, was used to amplify TCRbeta CDR3 regions from genomic DNA. The paper's data handling went like this. The number of nucleated cells in each sample was estimated by amplification of reference gene primers within the assay. To quantify the absolute abundance of each unique TCRbeta CDR3 rearrangement, sequence reads were collapsed and filtered. For each sample, productive Simpson clonality was calculated as the square root of Simpson's diversity index across productive rearrangements. Entries here come from immuneACCESS through TCRdb and include only in-frame sequences with V and J called. Some clones fail to appear in such tables; in the studies checked, an unresolved V gene covers under half of the shortfall, and the cause of the remainder is unknown. V, J and clone size are those of that table, while D and trimming were read from the DNA. Within this sample are around 300,000 clones, with around 87% of them counted one time only. Together, the top ten hold approximately 2% of the sample.

With respect to this clone: What antigen it recognizes has not been identified. The record has no base qualities; no much larger clone is one base away.

Results the study describes overall, beyond this receptor: How much clinical and demographic metadata was included differed by source and by participant, and the metadata was provided uncurated.

The material sequenced was peripheral blood. The chain uses TRBV27 and TRBJ1-2, with a weak D call of TRBD1 (6 bases match). The clonotype originates from a woman aged 25 to 39 who had recovered from COVID-19. The CDR3 protein is CAIPPRGSYTF. The DNA sequence is as follows: TGTGCCATCCCACCCAGGGGTTCCTACACCTTC.